This T cell receptor beta chain was identified in a study of post-analysis software for immune sequencing data. Whole-study findings and limits: With TRBV5-6, TRBV5-1 and TRBV20-1 included, about 5 TRBV segments were more frequent in patients than in controls.

The CDR3 is made up of 12 amino acids. From germline, CDR1 is SQVTM and CDR2 ANQGSEA. V lost 8 bases and J lost 3, with 13 bases in between. Worth noting for this clonotype: Its target is not known.

Every TCR beta cDNA library bore unique molecular identifiers. TCRdb reanalysed the PCR reads using MiXCR and keeps one entry per CDR3 protein. The sample lists some 690,000 distinct CDR3 sequences; 25% to 30% were seen once. Sequenced material: blood. The receptor comes from a girl under 18 with multiple sclerosis. This chain links TRBV29-1 with TRBJ2-5; perhaps TRBD2 as D (6 bases). The CDR3 loop is CSIARREETQYF. The CDR3 coding sequence is TGCAGCATAGCCCGGAGGGAAGAGACCCAGTACTTC.